This record concerns one T cell receptor (beta chain) sequence. This record belongs to a study of T cell changes during pregnancy in multiple sclerosis. Generated by immunoSEQ multiplex PCR, the TCRdb table keeps only in-frame clones and is missing some. Counted here are 100,000 or so clones, about 90% occurring once; the ten biggest clones make up over 2.5%. V gave up 6 bases and J gave up 1 base; unmatched junction bases: 8. The CDR3 sequence is 16 residues long. Germline CDR1 MRHNA, CDR2 SNTAGT. The receptor was isolated from a female donor with multiple sclerosis, enrolled in a pregnancy study. The chain couples TRBV6-4 to TRBJ2-3; 9 nucleotides line up with TRBD2. The input for sequencing was peripheral blood, taken in the second trimester of pregnancy. The CDR3 spells CASSAETSGGTDTQYF. Here the CDR3 DNA reads TGTGCCAGCAGCGCGGAGACTAGCGGAGGCACAGATACGCAGTATTTT.